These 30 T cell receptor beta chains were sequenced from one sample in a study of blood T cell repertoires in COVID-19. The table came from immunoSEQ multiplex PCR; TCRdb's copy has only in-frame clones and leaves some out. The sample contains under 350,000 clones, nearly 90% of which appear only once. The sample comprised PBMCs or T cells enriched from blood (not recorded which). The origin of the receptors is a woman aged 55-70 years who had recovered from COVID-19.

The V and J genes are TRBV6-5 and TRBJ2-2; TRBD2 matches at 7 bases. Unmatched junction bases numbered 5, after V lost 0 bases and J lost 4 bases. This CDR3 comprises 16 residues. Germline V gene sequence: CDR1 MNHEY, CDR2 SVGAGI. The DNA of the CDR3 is TGTGCCAGCAGTTACTCAACCCGCGGGAGCACCGGGGAGCTGTTTTTT. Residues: CASSYSTRGSTGELFF.

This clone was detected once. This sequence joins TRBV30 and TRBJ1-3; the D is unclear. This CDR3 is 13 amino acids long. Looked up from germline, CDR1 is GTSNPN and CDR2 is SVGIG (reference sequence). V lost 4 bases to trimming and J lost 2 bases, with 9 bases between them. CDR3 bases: TGTGCCTGGAACGGGTCTCCTGGAAACACCATATATTTT. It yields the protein CAWNGSPGNTIYF. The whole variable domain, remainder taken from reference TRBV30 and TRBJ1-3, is SQTIHQWPATLVQPVGSPLSLECTVEGTSNPNLYWYRQAAGRGLQLLFYSVGIGQISSEVPQNLSASRPQDRQFILSSKKLLLSDSGFYLCAWNGSPGNTIYFGEGSWLTVV.

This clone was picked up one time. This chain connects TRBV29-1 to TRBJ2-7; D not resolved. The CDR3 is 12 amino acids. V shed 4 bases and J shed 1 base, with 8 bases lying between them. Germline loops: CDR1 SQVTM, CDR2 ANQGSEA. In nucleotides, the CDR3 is TGCAGCGTTGTGGCGGAATCCTACGAGCAGTACTTC. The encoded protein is CSVVAESYEQYF.

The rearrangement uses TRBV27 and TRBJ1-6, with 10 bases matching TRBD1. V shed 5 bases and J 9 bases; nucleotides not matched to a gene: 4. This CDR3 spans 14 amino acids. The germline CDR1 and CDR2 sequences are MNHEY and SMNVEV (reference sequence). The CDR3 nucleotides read TGTGCCAGCAGTCGCCGGGACAGGGGTTCACCCCTCCACTTT. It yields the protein CASSRRDRGSPLHF.

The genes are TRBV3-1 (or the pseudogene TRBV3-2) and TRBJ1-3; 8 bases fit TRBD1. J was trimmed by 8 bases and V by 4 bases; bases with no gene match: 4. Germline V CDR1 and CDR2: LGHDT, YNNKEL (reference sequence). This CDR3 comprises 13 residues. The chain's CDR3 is CASSPGQGHTIYF. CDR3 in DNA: TGTGCCAGCAGCCCCGGACAGGGCCACACCATATATTTT.

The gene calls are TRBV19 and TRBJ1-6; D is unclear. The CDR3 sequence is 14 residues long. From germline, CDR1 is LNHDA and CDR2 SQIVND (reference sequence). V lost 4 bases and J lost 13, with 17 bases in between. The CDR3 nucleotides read TGTGCCAGTAGTAAACGACAAGAGTGGTCGCCCCTCCACTTT. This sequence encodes CASSKRQEWSPLHF.

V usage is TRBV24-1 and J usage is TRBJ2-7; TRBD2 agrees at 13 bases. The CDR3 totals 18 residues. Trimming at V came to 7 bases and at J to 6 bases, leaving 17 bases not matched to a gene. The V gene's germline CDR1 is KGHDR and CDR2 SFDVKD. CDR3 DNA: TGTGCCACCAGGACGTATATCTCTTGGACTAGCGGGAGAGGCGAGCAGTACTTC. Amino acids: CATRTYISWTSGRGEQYF.

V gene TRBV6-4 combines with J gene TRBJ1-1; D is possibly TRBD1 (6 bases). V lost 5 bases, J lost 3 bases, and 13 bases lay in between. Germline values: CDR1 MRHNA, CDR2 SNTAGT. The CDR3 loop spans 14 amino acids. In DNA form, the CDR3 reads TGTGCCAGCAGTACCACGAACAGGGACACTGAAGCTTTCTTT. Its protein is CASSTTNRDTEAFF.

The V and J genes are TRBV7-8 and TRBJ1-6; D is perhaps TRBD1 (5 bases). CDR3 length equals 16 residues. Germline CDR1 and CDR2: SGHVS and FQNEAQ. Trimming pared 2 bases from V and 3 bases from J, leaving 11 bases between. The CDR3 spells CASSLLRDVYNSPLHF. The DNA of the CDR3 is TGTGCCAGCAGCTTACTGCGGGACGTCTATAATTCACCCCTCCACTTT.

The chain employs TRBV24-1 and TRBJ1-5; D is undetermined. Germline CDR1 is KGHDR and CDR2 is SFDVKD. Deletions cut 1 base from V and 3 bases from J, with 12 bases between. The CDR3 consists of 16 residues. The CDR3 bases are TGTGCCACCAGTGATTTCCGGACGGGAAACAATCAGCCCCAGCATTTT. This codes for CATSDFRTGNNQPQHF.

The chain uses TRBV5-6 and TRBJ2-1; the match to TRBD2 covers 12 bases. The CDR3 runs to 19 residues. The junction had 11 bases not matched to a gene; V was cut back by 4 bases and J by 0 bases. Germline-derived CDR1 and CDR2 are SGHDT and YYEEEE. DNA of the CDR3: TGTGCCAGCAGCGCGATTCTAGCGGGGGGGTCGAGCTCCTACAATGAGCAGTTCTTC. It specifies CASSAILAGGSSSYNEQFF.

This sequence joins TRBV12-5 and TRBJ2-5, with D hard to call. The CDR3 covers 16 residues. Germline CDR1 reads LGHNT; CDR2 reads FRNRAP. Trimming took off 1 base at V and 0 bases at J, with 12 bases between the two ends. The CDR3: CASGLDLLEYQETQYF. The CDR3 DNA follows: TGTGCTAGTGGTTTGGACCTGCTAGAGTACCAAGAGACCCAGTACTTC.

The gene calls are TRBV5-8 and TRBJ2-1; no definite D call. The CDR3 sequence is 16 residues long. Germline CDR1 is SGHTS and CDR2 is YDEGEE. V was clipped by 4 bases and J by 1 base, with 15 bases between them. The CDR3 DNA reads TGTGCCAGCAGCCCTAGACTGGCGTTATCCTACAATGAGCAGTTCTTC. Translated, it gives CASSPRLALSYNEQFF.

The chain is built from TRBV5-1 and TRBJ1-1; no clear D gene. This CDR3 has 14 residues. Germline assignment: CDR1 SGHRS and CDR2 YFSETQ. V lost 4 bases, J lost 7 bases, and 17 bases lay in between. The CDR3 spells CASSMLEKTGEAFF. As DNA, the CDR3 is TGCGCCAGCAGCATGCTCGAAAAGACGGGTGAAGCTTTCTTT.

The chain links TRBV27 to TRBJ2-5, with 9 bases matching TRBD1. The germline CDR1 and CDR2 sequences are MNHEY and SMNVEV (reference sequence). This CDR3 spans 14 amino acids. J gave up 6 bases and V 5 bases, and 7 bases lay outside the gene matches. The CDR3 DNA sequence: TGTGCCAGCAGTCCCCGGGACAGGGCCAAGACCCAGTACTTC. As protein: CASSPRDRAKTQYF.

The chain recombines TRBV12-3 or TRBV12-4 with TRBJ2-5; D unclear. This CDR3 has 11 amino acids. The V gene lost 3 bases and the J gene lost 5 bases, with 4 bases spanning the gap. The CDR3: CASSFSETQYF. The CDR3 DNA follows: TGTGCCAGCAGTTTCTCCGAGACCCAGTACTTC.

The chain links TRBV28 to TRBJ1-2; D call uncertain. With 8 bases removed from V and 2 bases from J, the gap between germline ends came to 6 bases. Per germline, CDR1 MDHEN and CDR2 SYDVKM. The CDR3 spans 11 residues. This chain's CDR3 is CASHSNYGYTF. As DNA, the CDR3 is TGTGCCAGCCACTCAAACTATGGCTACACCTTC.

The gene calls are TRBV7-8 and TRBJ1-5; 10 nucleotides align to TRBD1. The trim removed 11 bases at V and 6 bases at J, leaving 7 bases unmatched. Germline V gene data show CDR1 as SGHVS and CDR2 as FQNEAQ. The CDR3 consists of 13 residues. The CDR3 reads CAGSRDRGQPQHF. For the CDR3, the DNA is TGTGCCGGGTCCCGGGACAGGGGTCAGCCCCAGCATTTT.

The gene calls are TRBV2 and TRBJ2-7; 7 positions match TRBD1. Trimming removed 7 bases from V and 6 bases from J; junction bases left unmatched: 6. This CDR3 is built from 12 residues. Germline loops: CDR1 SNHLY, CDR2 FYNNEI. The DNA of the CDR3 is TGTGCCAGCACGGCAGGGACAGTCGAGCAGTACTTC. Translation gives CASTAGTVEQYF.

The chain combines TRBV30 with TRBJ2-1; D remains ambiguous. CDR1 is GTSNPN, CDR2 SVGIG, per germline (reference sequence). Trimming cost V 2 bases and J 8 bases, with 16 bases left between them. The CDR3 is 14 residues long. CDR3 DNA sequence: TGTGCCTGGAGTCGGATTGGGCCCCTCGATGAGCAGTTCTTC. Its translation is CAWSRIGPLDEQFF.

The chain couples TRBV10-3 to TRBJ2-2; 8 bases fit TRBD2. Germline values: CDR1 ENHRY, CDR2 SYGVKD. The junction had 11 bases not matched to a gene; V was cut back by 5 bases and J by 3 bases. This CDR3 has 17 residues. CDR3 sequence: CAISNTTGTSDTGELFF. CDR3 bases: TGTGCCATCAGTAATACAACCGGGACTAGTGACACCGGGGAGCTGTTTTTT.

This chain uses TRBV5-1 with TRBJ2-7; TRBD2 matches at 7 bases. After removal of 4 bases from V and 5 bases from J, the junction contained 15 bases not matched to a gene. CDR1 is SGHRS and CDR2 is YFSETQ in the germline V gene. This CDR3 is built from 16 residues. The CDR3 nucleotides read TGCGCCAGCAGCCTTCCACTTCCCGGGGGGTCCGACGAGCAGTACTTC. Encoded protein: CASSLPLPGGSDEQYF.

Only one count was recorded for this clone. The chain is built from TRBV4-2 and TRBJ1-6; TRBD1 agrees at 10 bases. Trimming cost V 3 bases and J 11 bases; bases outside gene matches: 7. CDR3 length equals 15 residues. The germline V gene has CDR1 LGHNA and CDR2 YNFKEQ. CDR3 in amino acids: CASSQGTGVVAPLHF. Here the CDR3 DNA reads TGTGCCAGCAGCCAGGGGACAGGGGTCGTGGCACCCCTCCACTTT.

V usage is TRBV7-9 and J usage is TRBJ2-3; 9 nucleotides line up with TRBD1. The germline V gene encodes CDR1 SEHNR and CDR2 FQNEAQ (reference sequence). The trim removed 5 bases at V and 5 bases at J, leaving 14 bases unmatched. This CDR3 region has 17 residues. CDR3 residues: CASSILMTGGFEDTQYF. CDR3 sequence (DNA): TGTGCCAGCAGCATTCTGATGACAGGGGGTTTCGAAGATACGCAGTATTTT.

CDR3 coding DNA: TGCGCCAGCAGCCGTAAAGAGAATTCACCCCTCCACTTT. It translates to CASSRKENSPLHF. The rearrangement uses TRBV5-1 and TRBJ1-6; D gene unclear. Trimming pared 4 bases from V and 7 bases from J, leaving 9 bases between. Germline V gene sequence: CDR1 SGHRS, CDR2 YFSETQ. The CDR3 extends over 13 amino acids.

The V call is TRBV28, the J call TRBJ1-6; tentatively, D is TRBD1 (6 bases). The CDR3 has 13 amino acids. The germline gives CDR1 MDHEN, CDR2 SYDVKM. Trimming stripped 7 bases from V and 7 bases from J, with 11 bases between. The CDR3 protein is CASIGQRNSPLHF. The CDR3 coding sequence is TGTGCCAGCATAGGACAGCGAAATTCACCCCTCCACTTT.

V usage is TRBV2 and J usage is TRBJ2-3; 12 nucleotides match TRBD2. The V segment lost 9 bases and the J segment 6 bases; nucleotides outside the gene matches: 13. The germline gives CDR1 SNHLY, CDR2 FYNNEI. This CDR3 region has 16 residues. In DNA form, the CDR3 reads TGTGCCAGTCAGACTAGCGGGGGTTTTAGGACGGATACGCAGTATTTT. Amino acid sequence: CASQTSGGFRTDTQYF.

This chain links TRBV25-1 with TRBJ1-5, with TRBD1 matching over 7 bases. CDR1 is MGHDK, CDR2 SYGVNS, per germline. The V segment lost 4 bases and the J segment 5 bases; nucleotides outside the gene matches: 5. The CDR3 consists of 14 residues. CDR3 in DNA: TGTGCCAGCAGTGCCGACAGGGCGTATCAGCCCCAGCATTTT. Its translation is CASSADRAYQPQHF. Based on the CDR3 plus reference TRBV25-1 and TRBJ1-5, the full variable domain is EADIYQTPRYLVIGTGKKITLECSQTMGHDKMYWYQQDPGMELHLIHYSYGVNSTEKGDLSSESTVSRIRTEHFPLTLESARPSHTSQYLCASSADRAYQPQHFGDGTRLSIL.

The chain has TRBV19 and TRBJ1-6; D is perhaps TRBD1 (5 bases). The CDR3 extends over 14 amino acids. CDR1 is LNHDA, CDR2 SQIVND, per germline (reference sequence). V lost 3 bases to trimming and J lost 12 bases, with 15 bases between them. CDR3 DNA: TGTGCCAGTAGTATCGACAGTTTTCAGCAACCCCTCCACTTT. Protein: CASSIDSFQQPLHF.

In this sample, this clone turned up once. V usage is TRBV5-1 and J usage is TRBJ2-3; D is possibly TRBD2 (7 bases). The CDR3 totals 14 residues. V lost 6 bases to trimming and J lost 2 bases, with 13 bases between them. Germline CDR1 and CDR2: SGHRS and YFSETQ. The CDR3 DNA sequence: TGCGCCAGCAAACCCGGGGGGCACACAGATACGCAGTATTTT. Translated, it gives CASKPGGHTDTQYF.